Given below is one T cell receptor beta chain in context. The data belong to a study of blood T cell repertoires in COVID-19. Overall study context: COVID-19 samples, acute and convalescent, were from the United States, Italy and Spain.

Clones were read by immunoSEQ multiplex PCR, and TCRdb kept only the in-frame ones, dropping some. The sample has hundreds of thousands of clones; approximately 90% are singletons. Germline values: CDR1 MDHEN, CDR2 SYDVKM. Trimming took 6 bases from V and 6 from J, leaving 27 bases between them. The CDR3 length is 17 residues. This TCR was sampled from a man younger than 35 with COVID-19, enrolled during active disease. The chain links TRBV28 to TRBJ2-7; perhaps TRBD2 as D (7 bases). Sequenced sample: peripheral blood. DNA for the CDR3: TGTGCCAGCAGGTCGGGACAATCGGCGGGAGACCTCGGCGAGCAGTACTTC. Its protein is CASRSGQSAGDLGEQYF. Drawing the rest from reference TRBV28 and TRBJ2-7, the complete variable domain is DVKVTQSSRYLVKRTGEKVFLECVQDMDHENMFWYRQDPGLGLRLIYFSYDVKMKEKGDIPEGYSVSREKKERFSLILESASTNQTSMYLCASRSGQSAGDLGEQYFGPGTRLTVT.